One sample yielded the 4 T cell receptor beta chains listed below, sequenced in a study of blood T cell repertoires in COVID-19. Repertoires were generated with immunoSEQ multiplex PCR, while TCRdb's copy carries only in-frame clones and drops some. The data contain 340,000 or so clones, approximately 86% of them singletons. The sample comprised PBMCs or T cells enriched from blood (not recorded which). These receptors were collected from a woman in her thirties or forties with acute COVID-19.

The J gene is TRBJ1-6, the V gene TRBV28, with a weak D call TRBD1 (5 bases). V was clipped by 7 bases and J by 6 bases, with 25 bases between them. Germline lookup yields CDR1 MDHEN and CDR2 SYDVKM. The CDR3 consists of 18 residues. CDR3 DNA: TGTGCCAGCACCCACTTCCCGAACAGGAGAGACCCTAATTCACCCCTCCACTTT. This sequence encodes CASTHFPNRRDPNSPLHF.

V gene TRBV6-5 combines with J gene TRBJ2-7, with D possibly TRBD1 on 6 matching bases. Germline CDR1 reads MNHEY; CDR2 reads SVGAGI. V lost 6 bases, J lost 0 bases, and 15 bases lay in between. This CDR3 region has 15 residues. In nucleotides, the CDR3 is TGTGCCAGCAGGCAAGGACAGTGGAGCTCCTACGAGCAGTACTTC. As protein: CASRQGQWSSYEQYF.

The CDR3 here is CSGNGLAGMGNEQFF. The CDR3 DNA follows: TGCAGCGGGAACGGACTAGCGGGAATGGGCAATGAGCAGTTCTTC. This chain joins TRBV29-1 and TRBJ2-1; TRBD2 matches 12 bases. Trimming cost V 7 bases and J 6 bases; bases outside gene matches: 10. CDR3 length: 15 amino acids. The V gene's germline CDR1 is SQVTM and CDR2 ANQGSEA.

This sequence joins TRBV5-5 and TRBJ1-3, with a weak D call TRBD1 (6 bases). CDR1 is SGHKS, CDR2 YYEKEE, per germline (reference sequence). The length of the CDR3 is 18 residues. Trimming removed 0 bases from V and 0 bases from J, with 16 bases in between. CDR3 nucleotides: TGTGCCAGCAGCTTGGACTTCCGGGACATCTCCTCTGGAAACACCATATATTTT. It codes for CASSLDFRDISSGNTIYF. Variable domain in full (rest from reference TRBV5-5 and TRBJ1-3): DAGVTQSPTHLIKTRGQQVTLRCSPISGHKSVSWYQQVLGQGPQFIFQYYEKEERGRGNFPDRFSARQFPNYSSELNVNALLLGDSALYLCASSLDFRDISSGNTIYFGEGSWLTVV.